These 20 T cell receptor beta chains share one sample of origin, sequenced in a study of T cells in localized non-small cell lung cancer. Measured with immunoSEQ multiplex PCR; TCRdb has only the in-frame clones, and not every one. The table records roughly 16,000 clones, approximately 90% of them present only once. This sample comprised peripheral blood, obtained before any cancer treatment. These TCRs come from a male donor older than 55 with stage II squamous cell lung carcinoma.

The V call is TRBV2, the J call TRBJ1-4; D is perhaps TRBD1 (6 bases). This CDR3 contains 14 residues. V lost 8 bases, J lost 10 bases, and 20 bases lay in between. Germline CDR1 SNHLY, CDR2 FYNNEI. Here the CDR3 reads CASGWDYGGGKLFF. The CDR3 DNA follows: TGTGCCAGCGGCTGGGACTATGGAGGGGGAAAACTGTTTTTT.

This rearrangement joins TRBV7-3 to TRBJ2-7; D not resolved. V lost 1 base and J 1 base, leaving 11 bases between the germline ends. From germline, CDR1 is SGHTA and CDR2 FQGTGA. The CDR3 sequence is 15 residues long. CDR3 residues: CASSLNGGGSYEQYF. The CDR3 DNA is TGTGCCAGCAGCTTAAACGGTGGCGGATCCTACGAGCAGTACTTC.

The chain employs TRBV28 and TRBJ1-4; D is unclear. This CDR3 is built from 14 residues. CDR1 is MDHEN and CDR2 is SYDVKM in the germline V gene. Trimming shortened V by 4 bases and J by 8 bases, and 14 bases separated the two germline ends. As DNA, the CDR3 is TGTGCCAGCAGTTCCGGGATCCTGGGGGAAAAACTGTTTTTT. This translates into CASSSGILGEKLFF.

The CDR3 DNA is TGTGCCTGGAGTTCAGGTGGATCTAGCACAGATACGCAGTATTTT. This encodes CAWSSGGSSTDTQYF. The chain carries TRBV30 and TRBJ2-3; D gene unclear. V was clipped by 2 bases and J by 0 bases, with 12 bases between them. Per germline, CDR1 GTSNPN and CDR2 SVGIG (reference sequence). The CDR3 contains 15 residues.

CDR3 amino acids: CAWKQGGRSSGNTIYF. CDR3 nucleotide sequence: TGTGCCTGGAAACAGGGAGGACGGAGCTCTGGAAACACCATATATTTT. The V and J genes are TRBV30 and TRBJ1-3, with D possibly being TRBD1 (6 bases). V shed 4 bases and J shed 0 bases, with 16 bases lying between them. The CDR3 is 16 amino acids. Germline V gene data show CDR1 as GTSNPN and CDR2 as SVGIG (reference sequence).

The chain couples TRBV4-1 to TRBJ2-3; D not resolved. The CDR3 totals 17 residues. Germline V gene data show CDR1 as MGHRA and CDR2 as YSYEKL. The V gene lost 1 base and the J gene lost 6 bases, with 20 bases spanning the gap. The CDR3 reads CASSQVEWAHNRDTQYF. For the CDR3, the DNA is TGCGCCAGCAGCCAAGTAGAATGGGCCCATAATAGGGATACGCAGTATTTT.

This chain uses TRBV5-1 with TRBJ1-2; D gene uncertain. There are 13 residues in the CDR3. Trimming stripped 4 bases from V and 8 bases from J, with 15 bases between. Germline CDR1 and CDR2: SGHRS and YFSETQ. This chain's CDR3 is CASSPRVGEGYTF. As DNA, the CDR3 is TGCGCCAGCAGCCCCCGAGTGGGTGAAGGCTACACCTTC.

This clone was picked up one time. This rearrangement joins TRBV19 to TRBJ1-5, with D possibly being TRBD1 (5 bases). CDR3 length: 15 residues. Between the trimmed V and J ends, which lost 6 bases and 0 bases, there was a span of 12 bases. The germline V gene encodes CDR1 LNHDA and CDR2 SQIVND (reference sequence). CDR3 sequence reads: CASRKTVNSNQPQHF. The CDR3 DNA reads TGTGCCAGTAGAAAGACAGTCAATAGCAATCAGCCCCAGCATTTT.

This chain joins TRBV18 and TRBJ2-7, with 7 bases identical to TRBD2. With V trimmed by 5 bases and J by 1 base, 5 bases remained unmatched. The CDR3 length is 14 residues. Germline lookup yields CDR1 KGHSH and CDR2 LQKENI. CDR3 sequence reads: CASSMSGISYEQYF. The CDR3 coding sequence is TGTGCCAGCTCAATGAGCGGGATTTCCTACGAGCAGTACTTC. Using reference TRBV18 and TRBJ2-7 for the parts outside the CDR3, the full variable domain is NAGVMQNPRHLVRRRGQEARLRCSPMKGHSHVYWYRQLPEEGLKFMVYLQKENIIDESGMPKERFSAEFPKEGPSILRIQQVVRGDSAAYFCASSMSGISYEQYFGPGTRLTVT.

The V and J genes are TRBV5-1 and TRBJ2-7, with TRBD1 matching 7 bases. The CDR3 contains 18 residues. Germline CDR1 is SGHRS and CDR2 is YFSETQ. J was trimmed by 13 bases and V by 2 bases; bases with no gene match: 27. DNA of the CDR3: TGCGCCAGCAGCTTTAACCCGGTGCGGTTGAGAGGGGGCGCATTTCGTTACTTC. Its protein product is CASSFNPVRLRGGAFRYF. The entire variable domain, with the rest obtained from reference TRBV5-1 and TRBJ2-7, is as follows: KAGVTQTPRYLIKTRGQQVTLSCSPISGHRSVSWYQQTPGQGLQFLFEYFSETQRNKGNFPGRFSGRQFSNSRSEMNVSTLELGDSALYLCASSFNPVRLRGGAFRYFGPGTRLTVT.

With respect to this clone: A read error may produce the germline difference seen at one junction end. Distinct nucleotide sequences in the sample also encode this CDR3. V is TRBV7-6 and J is TRBJ2-1, with D unclear. CDR1 is SGHVS and CDR2 is FNYEAQ in the germline V gene. The CDR3 is made up of 14 amino acids. The CDR3 spells CASSSAVAYNEQFF. The CDR3 DNA is TGCGCCAGCAGCTCCGCCGTGGCCTACAATGAGCAGTTCTTC.

This rearrangement joins TRBV7-9 to TRBJ2-3; D gene ambiguous. Germline CDR1 SEHNR, CDR2 FQNEAQ (reference sequence). The germline V and J ends were trimmed by 5 bases and 6 bases, with 18 bases remaining between them. This CDR3 comprises 15 residues. The CDR3 DNA sequence: TGTGCCAGCAGCCATCGAACGACCGACGGGGATACGCAGTATTTT. Translated: CASSHRTTDGDTQYF.

This rearrangement joins TRBV30 to TRBJ1-5; D unresolved. This CDR3 comprises 14 residues. Germline CDR1 GTSNPN, CDR2 SVGIG (reference sequence). Trimming cost V 4 bases and J 1 base, with 11 bases left between them. This CDR3 is CAWKSGQSNQPQHF. The CDR3 DNA follows: TGTGCCTGGAAAAGTGGGCAGAGCAATCAGCCCCAGCATTTT.

The sample holds one count of this clone. The chain couples TRBV14 to TRBJ2-5; D is unresolved. The CDR3 has 13 residues. Deletions cut 0 bases from V and 7 bases from J, with 9 bases between. Germline V CDR1 and CDR2: SGHDN, FVKESK. For the CDR3, the DNA is TGTGCCAGCAGCCAAGAACCTCGGTCGACCCAGTACTTC. This gives the protein CASSQEPRSTQYF.

The genes are TRBV27 and TRBJ2-1; tentatively, D is TRBD2 (5 bases). The V gene's germline CDR1 is MNHEY and CDR2 SMNVEV (reference sequence). There are 11 residues in the CDR3. V was cut by 4 bases and J by 9 bases, with 7 bases left in between. The chain's CDR3 is CASSSAGEQFF. The CDR3, as DNA: TGTGCCAGCAGTTCGGCGGGTGAGCAGTTCTTC.

This clone has just a few counts. This rearrangement joins TRBV10-3 to TRBJ2-3; 11 bases are a match to TRBD2. Trimming removed 8 bases from V and 0 bases from J; junction bases left unmatched: 10. The CDR3 is made up of 17 amino acids. Germline V lookup: CDR1 ENHRY, CDR2 SYGVKD. The CDR3 sequence: CAIAGSGTSGSTDTQYF. In DNA form, the CDR3 reads TGTGCCATCGCGGGGTCCGGGACTAGCGGAAGCACAGATACGCAGTATTTT.

Written as DNA, the CDR3 is TGTGCTAGTGGTTTGGGACAGGGTTATGGCTACACCTTC. It translates to CASGLGQGYGYTF. The rearrangement uses TRBV12-5 and TRBJ1-2; 7 positions match TRBD1. Germline lookup yields CDR1 LGHNT and CDR2 FRNRAP. V dropped 1 base and J dropped 5; count of bases not matched to a gene: 1. This CDR3 has 13 residues.

This rearrangement joins TRBV7-2 to TRBJ1-5, with a possible D match to TRBD1 (6 bases). Germline V gene sequence: CDR1 SGHTA, CDR2 FQGNSA. V was trimmed by 4 bases and J by 6 bases, leaving 13 bases between them. This CDR3 has 14 residues. The CDR3: CASSSTGPGQPQHF. The CDR3 bases are TGTGCCAGCAGCTCGACAGGTCCGGGTCAGCCCCAGCATTTT.

V usage is TRBV7-2 and J usage is TRBJ2-7; 10 bases fit TRBD2. This CDR3 is 18 amino acids long. With V trimmed by 1 base and J by 5 bases, 14 bases remained unmatched. CDR1 is SGHTA, CDR2 FQGNSA, per germline. CDR3 nucleotide sequence: TGTGCCAGCAGCTTAGATATGCGTAGCGGGAGGCTTGGGGACGAGCAGTACTTC. It yields the protein CASSLDMRSGRLGDEQYF.

This clone was detected only a few times. The chain uses TRBV11-2 and TRBJ2-7, with 9 bases that match TRBD1. The CDR3 spans 15 residues. Germline-derived CDR1 and CDR2 are SGHAT and FQNNGV. Trimming at V came to 2 bases and at J to 9 bases, leaving 11 bases not matched to a gene. In nucleotides, the CDR3 is TGTGCCAGCAGCTTAACCGCGGGACAGGGTTCCGGGCAGTACTTC. This sequence encodes CASSLTAGQGSGQYF.